Following are 6 T cell receptor beta chains from one sample sequenced in a study of OX40 agonist ivuxolimab in advanced cancers. TCRdb's copy holds only in-frame clones and misses some; the assay was immunoSEQ multiplex PCR. The sample yields tens of thousands of clones, 80% to 90% seen once. Sequences were derived from CD4+ or CD8+ T cells sorted from blood, sampled in a trial of the OX40 agonist ivuxolimab. The receptors shown here come from an adult with an advanced solid tumor such as melanoma, head and neck, liver or kidney cancer.

The chain links TRBV5-5 to TRBJ2-7, with D possibly matching TRBD2 (6 bases). Germline assignment: CDR1 SGHKS and CDR2 YYEKEE (reference sequence). Trimming shortened V by 1 base and J by 7 bases, and 18 bases separated the two germline ends. The CDR3 is made up of 15 amino acids. The chain's CDR3 is CASSLQGFSAGEQYF. In nucleotides, the CDR3 is TGTGCCAGCAGCTTGCAGGGCTTCTCTGCGGGGGAGCAGTACTTC.

The chain employs TRBV2 and TRBJ2-1, with TRBD2 identical over 11 bases. Germline CDR1 is SNHLY and CDR2 is FYNNEI. The junction had 4 bases not matched to a gene; V was cut back by 5 bases and J by 7 bases. This CDR3 comprises 14 residues. The CDR3 is CASSTSGGRNEQFF. The CDR3 DNA reads as TGTGCCAGCAGTACTAGCGGGGGCAGGAATGAGCAGTTCTTC.

V and J are TRBV10-2 and TRBJ2-7, with 10 positions matching TRBD2. Germline assignment: CDR1 WSHSY and CDR2 SAAADI. The CDR3 totals 15 residues. V lost 5 bases and J lost 2; bases outside the gene matches: 6. The CDR3 protein is CASSLSGGNAYEQYF. DNA for the CDR3: TGCGCCAGCAGTCTTAGCGGGGGGAACGCCTACGAGCAGTACTTC.

The gene calls are TRBV30 and TRBJ2-2; 8 positions match TRBD1. V trimming: 1 base; J trimming: 2 bases; junction bases outside the gene matches: 6. CDR1 and CDR2 (germline): GTSNPN, SVGIG (reference sequence). CDR3 length: 16 residues. The chain's CDR3 is CAWSGRGQVNTGELFF. CDR3 nucleotide sequence: TGTGCCTGGAGTGGTAGGGGACAGGTAAACACCGGGGAGCTGTTTTTT.

The J gene is TRBJ2-2, the V gene TRBV9; D is uncertain. V lost 4 bases and J 0 bases, leaving 7 bases between the germline ends. From germline, CDR1 is SGDLS and CDR2 YYNGEE. The CDR3 is made up of 14 amino acids. DNA of the CDR3: TGTGCCAGCAGCCCCGCCACGAACACCGGGGAGCTGTTTTTT. Protein product: CASSPATNTGELFF.

The chain has TRBV5-1 and TRBJ2-5, with 12 bases matching TRBD2. This CDR3 region has 18 residues. The germline V gene has CDR1 SGHRS and CDR2 YFSETQ. Germline trimming cut 0 bases from V and 1 base from J; bases unmatched to any gene: 7. CDR3 nucleotides: TGCGCCAGCAGCTTGGCGACTAGCGGGGGCTACCGCCAAGAGACCCAGTACTTC. Translation gives CASSLATSGGYRQETQYF.